This is a list of T cell receptor beta chains from one sample in a study of control samples from healthy donors and cancer patients. Sequenced by immunoSEQ multiplex PCR; TCRdb stores in-frame clones only, minus some. The data show around 170,000 clones, around 90% seen once. The sample comprised blood. All receptors derive from a woman aged 25 to 45 in good health. Both conserved end residues are part of each CDR3. A D gene is named only where the DNA matches it firmly.

13 | . | TRBV19 | CASSMGFEHEQFF
13 | TRBD2 | TRBV7-9 | CASSLRLADEQFF
15 | . | TRBV28 | CASSLRIRGGTEAFF
12 | . | TRBV12-3/TRBV12-4 | CASSRTRGELFF
20 | TRBD2 | TRBV18 | CASSPLPGTSGESSYNEQFF
14 | TRBD1 | TRBV27 | CASSLTGSNYGYTF
15 | TRBD2 | TRBV10-3 | CATSGLFNSYNEQFF
15 | . | TRBV6-5 | CASSQTGEGVEKLFF
11 | . | TRBV14 | CASSPGHEQYF
15 | TRBD2 | TRBV19 | CASTTSGSGTDTQYF
14 | TRBD1 | TRBV6-5 | CASSYSTGSHEQYF
16 | TRBD1 | TRBV6-1 | CASSEALGQGADTQYF